The rows below give T cell receptor beta chains drawn from one sample of a study of a mutant IDH1 vaccine in newly diagnosed glioma. Sequencing used immunoSEQ multiplex PCR; TCRdb keeps in-frame clones, though not all of them. The sample yields 55,000 to 70,000 clones, 60% to 85% seen once. The sample here was PBMCs, taken from a glioma patient treated with radiotherapy, temozolomide or both. These receptors originate from a middle-aged man with glioma. CDR3s include the opening cysteine and the closing phenylalanine or tryptophan.

>TRBV2|TRBJ2-3
CASSSQRGNTDTQYF
>TRBV18|TRBJ1-2
CASSPGRDYGYTF
>TRBV6-6|TRBJ2-1
CATCRGVNEQFF
>TRBV6-1|TRBJ1-1
CASSLRVSNTEAFF
>TRBV25-1|TRBJ1-1
CASKSGTGQVEAFF
>TRBV5-6|TRBJ1-4
CASSLTARNEKLFF
>TRBV6-5|TRBJ2-3
CASSYGRVTDTQYF
>TRBV5-5|TRBJ1-1
CASSLIGRGTEAFF
>TRBV29-1|TRBJ2-7
CSATAGGEQYF
>TRBV9|TRBJ1-4
CASSVTGNEKLFF
>TRBV7-9|TRBJ1-4
CASSTTGRDNEKLFF
>TRBV6-6|TRBJ2-7
CASRPWGEPYEQYF
>TRBV19|TRBJ2-7
CASSIAGAAYEQYF
>TRBV19|TRBJ1-1
CASSIRQLSVGAFF
>TRBV5-6|TRBJ2-1
CASSFLQGNEQFF
>TRBV9|TRBJ1-4
CASSVARGAGEKLFF
>TRBV29-1|TRBJ2-7
CSVARGSSYEQYF
>TRBV4-1|TRBJ1-1
CASSQEGGRPEAFF
>TRBV30|TRBJ1-4
CAWSAGHEKLFF
>TRBV10-3|TRBJ2-1
CAISDGGGYNEQFF
>TRBV2|TRBJ1-2
CASTLGQVRQYGYTF
>TRBV7-9|TRBJ1-4
CASSPGQGGEKLFF
>TRBV7-6|TRBJ1-3
CASSLGQGTRNTIYF
>TRBV9|TRBJ1-1
CASSYYRGTVSEAFF
>TRBV6-1|TRBJ1-2
CASSERLVMDTRYGYTF
>TRBV6-1|TRBJ1-5
CASSADTPYSNQPQHF
>TRBV5-6|TRBJ1-4
CASSLTGQINEKLFF
>TRBV18|TRBJ1-3
CASSPSQRNTIYF
>TRBV4-2|TRBJ1-4
CASSQDKAGMTTNEKLFF
>TRBV7-8|TRBJ1-5
CASSPGGRKNQPQHF
>TRBV2|TRBJ1-1
CASREGVKTEAFF
>TRBV4-1|TRBJ1-4
CASSPTRQGPATNEKLFF
>TRBV6-1|TRBJ2-1
CASSPYNEQFF
>TRBV7-6|TRBJ2-1
CASSPHLQGRSYNEQFF
>TRBV5-8|TRBJ1-3
CASSLGWNTIYF
>TRBV4-1|TRBJ2-2
CASSQEGFTGELFF
>TRBV19|TRBJ2-2
CASNTGNTGELFF
>TRBV5-4|TRBJ1-6
CASSLRGGGNSPLHF
>TRBV18|TRBJ1-1
CASSPSGMNTEAFF
>TRBV9|TRBJ2-5
CASSVGAGWETQYF
>TRBV5-1|TRBJ2-7
CASSQGIYEQYF
>TRBV2|TRBJ1-4
CASRSGTISGKLFF
>TRBV7-8|TRBJ2-5
CASSFERETQYF
>TRBV9|TRBJ1-1
CASSPFRQLNTEAFF
>TRBV6-5|TRBJ1-2
CASSYSSNGYGYTF
>TRBV6-1|TRBJ2-2
CASSRTGGELFF
>TRBV19|TRBJ1-6
CASSPRDSLNSPLHF
>TRBV19|TRBJ1-4
CASSQTGEKLFF
>TRBV11-2|TRBJ1-1
CASSLRGVDTEAFF
>TRBV6-5|TRBJ2-7
CASTPSAPSSYEQYF
>TRBV18|TRBJ1-1
CASSPLGQGSTEAFF
>TRBV10-2|TRBJ2-7
CASRGGQGSYEQYF
>TRBV5-1|TRBJ1-3
CASSVEGTANTIYF
>TRBV6-1|TRBJ1-3
CASSEGTFSGNTIYF
>TRBV29-1|TRBJ2-2
CSGGQGAGELFF